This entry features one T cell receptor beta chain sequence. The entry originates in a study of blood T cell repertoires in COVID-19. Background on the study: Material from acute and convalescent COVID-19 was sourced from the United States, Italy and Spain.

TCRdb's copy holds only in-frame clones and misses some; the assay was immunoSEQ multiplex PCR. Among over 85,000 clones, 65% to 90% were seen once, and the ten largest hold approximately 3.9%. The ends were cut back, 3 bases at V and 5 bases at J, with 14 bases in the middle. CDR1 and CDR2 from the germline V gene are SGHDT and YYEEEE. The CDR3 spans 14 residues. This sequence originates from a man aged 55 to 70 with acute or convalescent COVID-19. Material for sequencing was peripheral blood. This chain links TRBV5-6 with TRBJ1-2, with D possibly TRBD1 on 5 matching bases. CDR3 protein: CASSSWGRVYGYTF. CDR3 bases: TGTGCCAGCAGCTCTTGGGGCAGGGTGTATGGCTACACCTTC.